The clone carrying this T cell receptor beta chain was observed a few times. The antigen is not known. These data belong to a study of T-cell reconstitution after alpha-beta-depleted transplantation in children. Unique molecular identifiers tagged the TCRbeta library. In TCRdb, the PCR reads were re-called with MiXCR into one record per CDR3 protein. Among more than 400,000 distinct CDR3 sequences listed, around 10% were seen once. Study-level findings and limits: T-cell numbers and diversity, one year after transplant, stemmed largely from T cells that were newly produced. Some patients owed their high day-60 TCRbeta diversity to surviving recipient T cells and thymic progenitors. Where alpha-beta T cells came from about two months after transplant was reportedly several hundred expanded graft clones.

The clonotype originates from a female patient aged 2-10 years who had a stem cell transplant for aplastic anemia, so the T cells may come from the graft donor. The sequencing used PBMCs, mostly from graft donor cells, collected 180 days after TCRalphabeta/CD19-depleted stem cell transplant.

CDR3 amino acids: CASIPGPHSNHNQPQHF. CDR3 in DNA: TGTGCCAGCATCCCTGGGCCGCACAGTAACCACAATCAGCCCCAGCATTTT. The chain employs TRBV28 and TRBJ1-5; D is unclear. The CDR3 consists of 17 residues. Germline V gene data show CDR1 as MDHEN and CDR2 as SYDVKM. With 7 bases removed from V and 3 bases from J, the gap between germline ends came to 22 bases.